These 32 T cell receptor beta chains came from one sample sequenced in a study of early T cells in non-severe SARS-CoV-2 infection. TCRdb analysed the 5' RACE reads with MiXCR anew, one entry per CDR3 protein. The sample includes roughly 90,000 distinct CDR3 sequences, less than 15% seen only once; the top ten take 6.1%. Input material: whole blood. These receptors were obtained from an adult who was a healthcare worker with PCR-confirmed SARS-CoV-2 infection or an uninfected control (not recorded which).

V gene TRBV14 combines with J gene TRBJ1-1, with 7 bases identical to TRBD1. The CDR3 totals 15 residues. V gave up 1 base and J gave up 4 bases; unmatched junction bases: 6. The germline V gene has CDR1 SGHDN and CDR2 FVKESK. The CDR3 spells CASSQVPGGITEAFF. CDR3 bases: TGTGCCAGCAGCCAAGTTCCAGGGGGGATCACTGAAGCTTTCTTT.

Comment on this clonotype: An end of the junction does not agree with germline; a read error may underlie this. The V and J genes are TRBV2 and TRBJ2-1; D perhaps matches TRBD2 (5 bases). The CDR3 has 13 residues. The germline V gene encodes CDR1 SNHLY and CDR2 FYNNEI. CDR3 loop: CASSEARRNEQFF. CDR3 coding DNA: TGTGCCAGCAGCGAAGCGAGGAGGAATGAGCAGTTCTTC.

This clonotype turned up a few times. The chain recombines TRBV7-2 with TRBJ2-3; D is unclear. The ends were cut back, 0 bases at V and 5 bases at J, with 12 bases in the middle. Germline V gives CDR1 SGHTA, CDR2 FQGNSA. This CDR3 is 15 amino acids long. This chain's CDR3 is CASSLAQVPRDTQYF. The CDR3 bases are TGTGCCAGCAGCTTAGCGCAGGTTCCGAGAGATACGCAGTATTTT.

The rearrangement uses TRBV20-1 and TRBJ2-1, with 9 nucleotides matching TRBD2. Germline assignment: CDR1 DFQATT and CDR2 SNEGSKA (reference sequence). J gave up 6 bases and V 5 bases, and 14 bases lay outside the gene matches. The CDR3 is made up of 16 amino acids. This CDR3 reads CSASIIKRGVVNEQFF. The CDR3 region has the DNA TGCAGTGCTTCCATAATTAAGCGGGGGGTCGTCAATGAGCAGTTCTTC.

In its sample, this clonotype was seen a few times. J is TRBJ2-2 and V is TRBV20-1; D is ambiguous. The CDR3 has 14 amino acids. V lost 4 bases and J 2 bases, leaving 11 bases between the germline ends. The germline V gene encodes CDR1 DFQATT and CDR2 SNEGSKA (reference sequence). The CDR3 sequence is CSAMASPNTGELFF. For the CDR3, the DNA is TGCAGTGCTATGGCCAGCCCTAACACCGGGGAGCTGTTTTTT.

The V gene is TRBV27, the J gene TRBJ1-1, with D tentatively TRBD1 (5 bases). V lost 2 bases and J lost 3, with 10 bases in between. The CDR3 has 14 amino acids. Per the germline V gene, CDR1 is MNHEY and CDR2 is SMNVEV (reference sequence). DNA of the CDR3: TGTGCCAGCAGTTTAAGGCTGGGGGACACTGAAGCTTTCTTT. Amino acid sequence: CASSLRLGDTEAFF.

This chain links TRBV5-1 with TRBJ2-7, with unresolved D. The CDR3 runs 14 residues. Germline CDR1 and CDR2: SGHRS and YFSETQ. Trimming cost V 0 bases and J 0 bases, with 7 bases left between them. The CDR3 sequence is CASSLDSSSYEQYF. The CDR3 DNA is TGCGCCAGCAGCTTGGACAGTTCCTCCTACGAGCAGTACTTC.

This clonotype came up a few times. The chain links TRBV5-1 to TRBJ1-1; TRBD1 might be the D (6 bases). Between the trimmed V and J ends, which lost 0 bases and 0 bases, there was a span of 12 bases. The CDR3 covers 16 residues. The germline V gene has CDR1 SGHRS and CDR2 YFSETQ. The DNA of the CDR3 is TGCGCCAGCAGCTTGGAGGGGACACCTTTGAACACTGAAGCTTTCTTT. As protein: CASSLEGTPLNTEAFF.

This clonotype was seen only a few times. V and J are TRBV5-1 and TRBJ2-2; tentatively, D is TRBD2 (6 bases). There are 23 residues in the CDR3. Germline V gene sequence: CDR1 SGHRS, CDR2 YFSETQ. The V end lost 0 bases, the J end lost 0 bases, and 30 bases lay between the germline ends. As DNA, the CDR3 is TGCGCCAGCAGCTTGGCCTTAGGACCGGGAGCTCCCCCTCTCTTGGCGAACACCGGGGAGCTGTTTTTT. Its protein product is CASSLALGPGAPPLLANTGELFF. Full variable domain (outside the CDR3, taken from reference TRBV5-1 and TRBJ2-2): KAGVTQTPRYLIKTRGQQVTLSCSPISGHRSVSWYQQTPGQGLQFLFEYFSETQRNKGNFPGRFSGRQFSNSRSEMNVSTLELGDSALYLCASSLALGPGAPPLLANTGELFFGEGSRLTVL.

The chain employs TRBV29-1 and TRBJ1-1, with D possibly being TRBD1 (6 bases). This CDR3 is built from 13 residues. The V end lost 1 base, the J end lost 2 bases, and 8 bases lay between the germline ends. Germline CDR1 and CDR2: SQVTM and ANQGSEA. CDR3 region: CSVEGTENTEAFF. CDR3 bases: TGCAGCGTTGAAGGGACAGAAAACACTGAAGCTTTCTTT.

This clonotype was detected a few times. The DNA for the CDR3 is TGTGCCAGCAGCCAAACGGGGGCGCGAACCGGGGAGCTGTTTTTT. This gives the protein CASSQTGARTGELFF. V usage is TRBV7-9 and J usage is TRBJ2-2; D may be TRBD1 or TRBD2 (6 bases each). The CDR3 covers 15 residues. V shed 5 bases and J shed 5 bases, with 15 bases lying between them. From germline, CDR1 is SEHNR and CDR2 FQNEAQ (reference sequence). Variable domain in full (rest from reference TRBV7-9 and TRBJ2-2): DTGVSQNPRHKITKRGQNVTFRCDPISEHNRLYWYRQTLGQGPEFLTYFQNEAQLEKSRLLSDRFSAERPKGSFSTLEIQRTEQGDSAMYLCASSQTGARTGELFFGEGSRLTVL.

In DNA form, the CDR3 reads TGTGCCAGCAGCTATAGTGTCCCGGATACGCAGTATTTT. It translates to CASSYSVPDTQYF. The gene calls are TRBV11-3 and TRBJ2-3; D is unresolved. Germline V CDR1 and CDR2: SGHNT, YENEEA. The V and J ends lost 4 bases and 6 bases respectively, with 11 bases between them. This CDR3 is 13 amino acids long.

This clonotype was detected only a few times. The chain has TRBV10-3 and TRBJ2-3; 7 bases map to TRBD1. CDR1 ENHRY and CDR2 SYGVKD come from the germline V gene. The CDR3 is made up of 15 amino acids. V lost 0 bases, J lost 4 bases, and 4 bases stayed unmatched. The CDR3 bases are TGTGCCATCAGTGAGTCGAGGGGGCCTCCAGATACGCAGTATTTT. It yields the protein CAISESRGPPDTQYF.

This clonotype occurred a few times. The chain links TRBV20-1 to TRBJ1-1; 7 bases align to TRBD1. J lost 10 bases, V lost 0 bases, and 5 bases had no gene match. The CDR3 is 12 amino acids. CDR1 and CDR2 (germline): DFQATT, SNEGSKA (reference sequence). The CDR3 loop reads CSARDRGVGAFF. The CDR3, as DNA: TGCAGTGCTAGAGACAGGGGGGTGGGAGCTTTCTTT.

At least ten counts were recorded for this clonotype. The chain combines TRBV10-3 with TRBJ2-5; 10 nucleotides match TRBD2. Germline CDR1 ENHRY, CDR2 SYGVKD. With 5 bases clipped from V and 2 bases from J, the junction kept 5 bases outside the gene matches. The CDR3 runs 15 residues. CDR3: CAISTRTSGQETQYF. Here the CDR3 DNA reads TGTGCCATCAGTACGCGGACTAGCGGACAAGAGACCCAGTACTTC.

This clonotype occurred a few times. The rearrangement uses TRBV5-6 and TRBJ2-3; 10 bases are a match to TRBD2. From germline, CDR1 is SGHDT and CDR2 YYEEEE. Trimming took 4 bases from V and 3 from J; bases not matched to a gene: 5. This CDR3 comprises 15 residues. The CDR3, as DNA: TGTGCCAGCAGCAATAGCGGGGGGCGGACAGATACGCAGTATTTT. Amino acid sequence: CASSNSGGRTDTQYF. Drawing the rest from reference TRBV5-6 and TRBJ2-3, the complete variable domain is DAGVTQSPTHLIKTRGQQVTLRCSPKSGHDTVSWYQQALGQGPQFIFQYYEEEERQRGNFPDRFSGHQFPNYSSELNVNALLLGDSALYLCASSNSGGRTDTQYFGPGTRLTVL.

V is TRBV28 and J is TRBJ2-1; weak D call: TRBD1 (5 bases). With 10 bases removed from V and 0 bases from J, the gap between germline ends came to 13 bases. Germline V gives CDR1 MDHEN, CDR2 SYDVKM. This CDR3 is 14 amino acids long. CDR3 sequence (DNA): TGTGCCATCCAGCAGGGAAGCTCCTACAATGAGCAGTTCTTC. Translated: CAIQQGSSYNEQFF.

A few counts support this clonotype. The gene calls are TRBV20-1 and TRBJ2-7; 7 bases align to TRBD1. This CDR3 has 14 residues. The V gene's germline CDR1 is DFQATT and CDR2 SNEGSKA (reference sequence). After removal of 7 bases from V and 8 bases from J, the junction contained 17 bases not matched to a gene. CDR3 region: CSVRGRQGLVKQYF. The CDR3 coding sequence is TGCAGTGTAAGGGGGAGACAGGGCCTTGTCAAGCAGTACTTC.

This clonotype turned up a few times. Here the CDR3 reads CSGLGQGPFEAFF. CDR3 DNA: TGCAGCGGACTAGGACAGGGGCCCTTTGAAGCTTTCTTT. The chain couples TRBV29-1 to TRBJ1-1; 9 nucleotides agree with TRBD1. There are 13 residues in the CDR3. The V gene's germline CDR1 is SQVTM and CDR2 ANQGSEA. The V and J ends lost 7 bases and 7 bases, in that order; junction bases with no gene match: 10. Full variable domain (rest looked up from reference TRBV29-1 and TRBJ1-1): SAVISQKPSRDICQRGTSLTIQCQVDSQVTMMFWYRQQPGQSLTLIATANQGSEATYESGFVIDKFPISRPNLTFSTLTVSNMSPEDSSIYLCSGLGQGPFEAFFGQGTRLTVV.

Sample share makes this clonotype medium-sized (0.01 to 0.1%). CDR3 amino acids: CASIKHGDTEAFF. CDR3 DNA sequence: TGTGCCAGCATCAAGCACGGTGACACTGAAGCTTTCTTT. The chain joins TRBV28 to TRBJ1-1; no clear D. CDR1 is MDHEN and CDR2 is SYDVKM in the germline V gene. There are 13 residues in the CDR3. V was clipped by 7 bases and J by 3 bases, with 12 bases between them.

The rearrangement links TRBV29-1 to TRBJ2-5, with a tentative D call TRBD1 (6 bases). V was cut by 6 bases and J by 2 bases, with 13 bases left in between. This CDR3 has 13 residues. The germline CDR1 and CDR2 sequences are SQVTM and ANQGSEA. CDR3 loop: CSVGVTGQETQYF. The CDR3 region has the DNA TGCAGCGTGGGCGTAACAGGGCAAGAGACCCAGTACTTC.

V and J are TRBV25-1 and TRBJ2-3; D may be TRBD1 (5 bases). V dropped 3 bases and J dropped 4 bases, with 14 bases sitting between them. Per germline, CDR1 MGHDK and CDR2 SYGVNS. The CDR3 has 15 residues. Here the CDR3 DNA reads TGTGCCAGCAGTGAGTTTGTAGGGGCTCCAGATACGCAGTATTTT. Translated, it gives CASSEFVGAPDTQYF.

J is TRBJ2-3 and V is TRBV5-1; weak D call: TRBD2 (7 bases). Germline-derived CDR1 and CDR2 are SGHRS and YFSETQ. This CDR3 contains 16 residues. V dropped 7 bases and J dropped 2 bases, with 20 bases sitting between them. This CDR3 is CASEARYGGATDTQYF. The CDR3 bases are TGCGCCAGCGAAGCCCGTTATGGGGGGGCCACAGATACGCAGTATTTT.

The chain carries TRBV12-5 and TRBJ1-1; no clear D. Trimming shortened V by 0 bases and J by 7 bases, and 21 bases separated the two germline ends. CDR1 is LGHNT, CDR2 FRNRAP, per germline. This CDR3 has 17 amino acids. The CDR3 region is CASGLVQGRTLVGEAFF. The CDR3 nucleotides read TGTGCTAGTGGTTTGGTACAAGGACGTACTTTGGTGGGTGAAGCTTTCTTT.

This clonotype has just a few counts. The CDR3 nucleotides read TGCAGCGTCGTACTAGGAGCCAATGAGCAGTTCTTC. Protein: CSVVLGANEQFF. The chain joins TRBV29-1 to TRBJ2-1; possible D gene TRBD2, 5 bases. The CDR3 loop spans 12 amino acids. Trimming stripped 6 bases from V and 6 bases from J, with 12 bases between. Looked up from germline, CDR1 is SQVTM and CDR2 is ANQGSEA.

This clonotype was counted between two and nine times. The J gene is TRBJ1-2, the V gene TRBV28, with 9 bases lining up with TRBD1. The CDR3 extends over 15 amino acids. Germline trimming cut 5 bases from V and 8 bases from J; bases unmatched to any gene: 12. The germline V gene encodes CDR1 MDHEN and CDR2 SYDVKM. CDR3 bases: TGTGCCAGCAGTCCCTGGGACAGGGCCTCTGAAGGCTACACCTTC. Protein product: CASSPWDRASEGYTF.

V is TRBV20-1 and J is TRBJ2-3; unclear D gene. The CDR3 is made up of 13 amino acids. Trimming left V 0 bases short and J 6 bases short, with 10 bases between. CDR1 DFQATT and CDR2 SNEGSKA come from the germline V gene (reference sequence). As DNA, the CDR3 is TGCAGTGCTAGAGATTGGGTTCGCGATACGCAGTATTTT. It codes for CSARDWVRDTQYF.

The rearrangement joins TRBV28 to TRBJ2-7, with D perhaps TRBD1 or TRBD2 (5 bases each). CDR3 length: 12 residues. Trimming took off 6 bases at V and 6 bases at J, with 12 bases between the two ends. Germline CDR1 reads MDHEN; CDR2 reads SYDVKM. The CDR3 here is CASSPPGREQYF. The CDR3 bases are TGTGCCAGCAGCCCCCCGGGGCGCGAGCAGTACTTC.

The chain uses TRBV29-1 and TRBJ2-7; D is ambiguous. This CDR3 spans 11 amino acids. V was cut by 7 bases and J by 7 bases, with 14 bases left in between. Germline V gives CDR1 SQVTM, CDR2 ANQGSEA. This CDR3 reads CSGRLGAEQYF. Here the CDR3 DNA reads TGCAGCGGTCGACTTGGCGCGGAGCAGTACTTC.

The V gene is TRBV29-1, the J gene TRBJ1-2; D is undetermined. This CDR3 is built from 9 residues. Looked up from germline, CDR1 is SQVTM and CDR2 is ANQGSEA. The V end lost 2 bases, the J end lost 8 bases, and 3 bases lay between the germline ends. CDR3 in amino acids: CSVERGYTF. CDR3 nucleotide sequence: TGCAGCGTTGAAAGGGGCTACACCTTC.

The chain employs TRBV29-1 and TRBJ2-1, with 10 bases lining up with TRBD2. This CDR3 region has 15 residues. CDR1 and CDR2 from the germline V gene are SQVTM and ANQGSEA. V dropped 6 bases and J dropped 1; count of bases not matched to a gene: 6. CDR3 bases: TGCAGCGTAGCGGGGGGGCCAGGGTCCTACAATGAGCAGTTCTTC. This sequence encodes CSVAGGPGSYNEQFF.

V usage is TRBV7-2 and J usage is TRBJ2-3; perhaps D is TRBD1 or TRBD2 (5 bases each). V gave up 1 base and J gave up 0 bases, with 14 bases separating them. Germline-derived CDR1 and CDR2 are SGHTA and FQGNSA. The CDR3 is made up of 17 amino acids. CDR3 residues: CASSLGSGTDSTDTQYF. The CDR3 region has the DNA TGTGCCAGCAGCTTAGGCTCCGGGACGGATAGCACAGATACGCAGTATTTT.